The entry below gives a single T cell receptor (beta chain) sequence along with its context. The sample originates from a study of blood T cell repertoires in COVID-19. Looking at the study overall: Acute and convalescent COVID-19 samples came from the United States, Italy and Spain. Sources were T cells, B-cell-depleted T cells, or PBMCs; the material itself was cDNA or gDNA.

CDR1 and CDR2 (germline): LGHDT, YNNKEL (reference sequence). V lost 0 bases, J lost 9 bases, and 12 bases lay in between. The CDR3 loop spans 15 amino acids. Per the authors' pipeline: Reference gene primer amplification gave nucleated cell count estimates. Only in-frame clones appear in the TCRdb table, and some are missing; sequencing was by immunoSEQ multiplex PCR. The V and J calls and the clone size are those of that table, but D and trimming were determined from the DNA. The repertoire includes about 130,000 clones, approximately 83% of them detected once, and around 15% sits in the top ten. The rearrangement links TRBV3-1 (or the pseudogene TRBV3-2) to TRBJ1-6, with D maybe TRBD1 (6 bases). Material for sequencing was peripheral blood. The TCR comes from a woman aged 50 to 65 with acute or convalescent COVID-19. DNA of the CDR3: TGTGCCAGCAGCCAAGACGGCCAGGGGAGTTCACCCCTCCACTTT. Residues: CASSQDGQGSSPLHF.